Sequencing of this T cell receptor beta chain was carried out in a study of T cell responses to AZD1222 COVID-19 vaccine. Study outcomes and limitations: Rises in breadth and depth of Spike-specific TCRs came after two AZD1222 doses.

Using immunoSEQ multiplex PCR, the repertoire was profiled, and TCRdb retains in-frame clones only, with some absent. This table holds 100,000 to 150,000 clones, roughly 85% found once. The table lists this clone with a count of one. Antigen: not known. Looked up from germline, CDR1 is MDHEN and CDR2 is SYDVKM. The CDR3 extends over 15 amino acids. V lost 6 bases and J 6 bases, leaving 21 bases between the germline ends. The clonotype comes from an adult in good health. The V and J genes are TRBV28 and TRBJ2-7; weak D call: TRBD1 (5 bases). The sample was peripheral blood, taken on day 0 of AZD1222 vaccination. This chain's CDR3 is CASSTPSAGLAEQYF. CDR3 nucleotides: TGTGCCAGCAGCACCCCTTCGGCAGGGCTGGCCGAGCAGTACTTC.